This T cell receptor beta chain was captured by sequencing in a study of T cell repertoires in cytomegalovirus infection. Study background: Public TCR beta signatures indicated both CMV infection and matching HLA type.

The CDR3 extends over 18 amino acids. V gave up 0 bases and J gave up 2 bases; unmatched junction bases: 5. In germline, CDR1 is MNHEY, CDR2 SVGEGT. From the reads, TCRdb called clonotypes with MiXCR, one entry per CDR3 protein. The sample consists of approximately 300,000 distinct CDR3 sequences, just under 25% of them appearing once. A note on this clonotype: Its antigen remains unidentified.

V usage is TRBV6-2 or TRBV6-3 and J usage is TRBJ2-6; 9 bases are a match to TRBD2. The receptor was derived from a human donor in good health (CMV status not recorded). Some clones in this sample may be carry-over from other donors' samples. The material was cultured PBMCs, obtained from culture after CMV antigen stimulation. The chain's CDR3 is CASSYSGLAFTGANVLTF. The CDR3 DNA sequence: TGTGCCAGCAGTTACTCCGGACTAGCGTTCACTGGGGCCAACGTCCTGACTTTC.